This TCR beta chain was captured by sequencing in a study of identical twins. This clonotype turned up a few times. MiXCR was run by TCRdb on the 5' RACE reads, yielding one entry per CDR3 protein. The sample includes 500,000 to 550,000 distinct CDR3 sequences, roughly a fifth of them seen just once. The CDR3 runs 13 residues. CDR1 SGHAT and CDR2 FQDESV come from the germline V gene (reference sequence). Trimming pared 7 bases from V and 8 bases from J, leaving 15 bases between. Another study also made use of these data, one on T cells expressing NK-cell markers.

The chain carries TRBV11-1 and TRBJ2-1; D remains unclear. The source is a young woman in good health. The source material was CD4+ T cells sorted from blood. The CDR3 nucleotides are TGTGCCAGCACCGCACAAAGAAGGGATGAGCAGTTCTTC. It yields the protein CASTAQRRDEQFF.